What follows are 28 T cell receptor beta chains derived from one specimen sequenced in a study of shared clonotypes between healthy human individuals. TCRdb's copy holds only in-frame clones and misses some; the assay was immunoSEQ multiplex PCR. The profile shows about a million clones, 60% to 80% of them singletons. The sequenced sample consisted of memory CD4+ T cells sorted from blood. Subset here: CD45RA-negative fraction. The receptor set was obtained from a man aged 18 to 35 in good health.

The DNA of the CDR3 is TGTGCGGGGAAGAGACAGGCGACAGATACGCAGTATTTT. Its translation: CAGKRQATDTQYF. The chain recombines TRBV30 with TRBJ2-3; D is perhaps TRBD1 (6 bases). The germline CDR1 and CDR2 sequences are GTSNPN and SVGIG (reference sequence). This CDR3 contains 13 residues.

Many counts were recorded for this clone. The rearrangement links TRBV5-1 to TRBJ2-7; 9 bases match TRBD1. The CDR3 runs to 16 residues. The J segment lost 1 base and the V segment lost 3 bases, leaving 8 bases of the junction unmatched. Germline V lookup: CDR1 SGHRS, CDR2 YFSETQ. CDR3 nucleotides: TGCGCCAGCAGCTGGACCACAGGGGGCGCGTCCTACGAGCAGTACTTC. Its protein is CASSWTTGGASYEQYF.

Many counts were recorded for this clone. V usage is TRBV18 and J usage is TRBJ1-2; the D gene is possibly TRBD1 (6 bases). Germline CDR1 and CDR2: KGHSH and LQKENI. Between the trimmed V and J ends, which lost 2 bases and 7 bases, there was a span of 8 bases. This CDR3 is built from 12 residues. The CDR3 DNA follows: TGTGCCAGCTCACCAGCGGGGGCTGGCTACACCTTC. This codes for CASSPAGAGYTF.

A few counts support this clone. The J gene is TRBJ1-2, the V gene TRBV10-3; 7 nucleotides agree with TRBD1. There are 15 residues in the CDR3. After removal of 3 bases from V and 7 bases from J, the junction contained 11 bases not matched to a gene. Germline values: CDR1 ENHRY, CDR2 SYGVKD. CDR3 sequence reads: CAISEWRQGDAGYTF. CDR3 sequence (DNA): TGTGCCATCAGTGAATGGAGGCAGGGGGATGCTGGCTACACCTTC.

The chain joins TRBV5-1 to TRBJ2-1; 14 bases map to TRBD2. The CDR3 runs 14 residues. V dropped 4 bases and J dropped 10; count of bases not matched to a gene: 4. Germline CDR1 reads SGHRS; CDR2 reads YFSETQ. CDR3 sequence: CASSVGLAGDEQFF. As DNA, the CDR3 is TGCGCCAGCAGCGTGGGACTAGCGGGGGACGAGCAGTTCTTC. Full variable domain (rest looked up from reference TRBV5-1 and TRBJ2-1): KAGVTQTPRYLIKTRGQQVTLSCSPISGHRSVSWYQQTPGQGLQFLFEYFSETQRNKGNFPGRFSGRQFSNSRSEMNVSTLELGDSALYLCASSVGLAGDEQFFGPGTRLTVL.

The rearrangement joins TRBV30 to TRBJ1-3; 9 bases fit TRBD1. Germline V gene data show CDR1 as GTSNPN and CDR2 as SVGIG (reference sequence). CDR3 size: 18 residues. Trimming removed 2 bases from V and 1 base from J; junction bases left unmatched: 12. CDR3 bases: TGTGCCTGGAGTCTCGATTTCTCCGGGACAGGGTCTGGAAACACCATATATTTT. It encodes CAWSLDFSGTGSGNTIYF.

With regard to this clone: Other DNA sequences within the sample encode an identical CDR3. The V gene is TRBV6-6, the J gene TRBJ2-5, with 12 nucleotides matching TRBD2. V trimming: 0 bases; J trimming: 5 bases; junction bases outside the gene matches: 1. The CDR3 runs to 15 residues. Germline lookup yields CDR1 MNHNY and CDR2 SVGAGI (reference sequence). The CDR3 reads CASSYSGTSGETQYF. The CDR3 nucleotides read TGTGCCAGCAGTTACTCCGGGACTAGCGGGGAGACCCAGTACTTC.

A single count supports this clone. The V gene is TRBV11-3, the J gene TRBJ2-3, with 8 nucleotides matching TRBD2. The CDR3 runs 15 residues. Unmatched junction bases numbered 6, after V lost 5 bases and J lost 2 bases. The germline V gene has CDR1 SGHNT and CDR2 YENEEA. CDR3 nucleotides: TGTGCCAGCAGCGCCCGGACTAGCCTCACAGATACGCAGTATTTT. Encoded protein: CASSARTSLTDTQYF.

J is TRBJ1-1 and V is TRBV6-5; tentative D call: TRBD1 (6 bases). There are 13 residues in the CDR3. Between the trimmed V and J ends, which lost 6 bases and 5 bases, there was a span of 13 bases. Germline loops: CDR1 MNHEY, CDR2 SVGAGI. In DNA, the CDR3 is TGTGCCAGCAGAAGGACAGCACAGACTGAAGCTTTCTTT. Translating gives CASRRTAQTEAFF.

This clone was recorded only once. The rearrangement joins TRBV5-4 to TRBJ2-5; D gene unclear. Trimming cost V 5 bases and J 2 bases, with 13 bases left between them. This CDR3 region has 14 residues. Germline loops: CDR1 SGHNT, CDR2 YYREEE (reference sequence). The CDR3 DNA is TGTGCCAGCAGACACTCTACTCAACAAGAGACCCAGTACTTC. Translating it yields CASRHSTQQETQYF.

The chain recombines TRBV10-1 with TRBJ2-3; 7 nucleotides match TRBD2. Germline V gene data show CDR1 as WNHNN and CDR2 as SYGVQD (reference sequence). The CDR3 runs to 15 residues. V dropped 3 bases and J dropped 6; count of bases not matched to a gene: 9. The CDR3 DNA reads TGCGCCAGCAGTGAACGCGGGAGTCCAGGGGATACGCAGTATTTT. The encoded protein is CASSERGSPGDTQYF.

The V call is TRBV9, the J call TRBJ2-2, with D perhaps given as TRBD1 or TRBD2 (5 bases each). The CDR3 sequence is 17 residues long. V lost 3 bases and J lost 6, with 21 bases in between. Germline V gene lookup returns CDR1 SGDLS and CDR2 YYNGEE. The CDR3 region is CASSADLGTRTSGELFF. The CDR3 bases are TGTGCCAGCAGCGCCGACTTGGGGACCAGAACGTCCGGGGAGCTGTTTTTT.

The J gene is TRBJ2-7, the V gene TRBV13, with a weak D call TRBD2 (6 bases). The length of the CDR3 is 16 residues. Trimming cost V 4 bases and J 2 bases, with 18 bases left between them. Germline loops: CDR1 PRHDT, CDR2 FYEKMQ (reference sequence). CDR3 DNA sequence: TGTGCCAGCAGCTCGACTAGTATGGCCCCGACCTACGAGCAGTACTTC. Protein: CASSSTSMAPTYEQYF.

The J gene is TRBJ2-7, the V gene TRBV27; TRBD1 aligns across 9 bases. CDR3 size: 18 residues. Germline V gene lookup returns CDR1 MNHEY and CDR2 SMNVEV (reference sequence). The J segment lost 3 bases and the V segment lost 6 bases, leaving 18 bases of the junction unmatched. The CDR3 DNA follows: TGTGCCAGCAGCAAAACAGGGGGCTTCCGGGGGAGCGACTACGAGCAGTACTTC. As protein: CASSKTGGFRGSDYEQYF.

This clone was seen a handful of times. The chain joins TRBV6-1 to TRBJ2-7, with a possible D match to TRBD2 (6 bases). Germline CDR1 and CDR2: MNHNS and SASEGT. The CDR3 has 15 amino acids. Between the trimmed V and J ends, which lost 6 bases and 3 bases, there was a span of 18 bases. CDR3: CASRRDSVGNYEQYF. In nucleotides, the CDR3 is TGTGCCAGCAGACGGGACTCTGTGGGAAACTACGAGCAGTACTTC.

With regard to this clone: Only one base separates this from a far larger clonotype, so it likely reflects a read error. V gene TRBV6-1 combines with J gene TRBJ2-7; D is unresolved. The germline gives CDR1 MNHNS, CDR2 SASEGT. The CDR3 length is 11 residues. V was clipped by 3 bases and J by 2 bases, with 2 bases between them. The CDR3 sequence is CASSDTYEQYF. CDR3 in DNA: TGTGCCAGCAGTGACACCTACGAGCAGTACTTC.

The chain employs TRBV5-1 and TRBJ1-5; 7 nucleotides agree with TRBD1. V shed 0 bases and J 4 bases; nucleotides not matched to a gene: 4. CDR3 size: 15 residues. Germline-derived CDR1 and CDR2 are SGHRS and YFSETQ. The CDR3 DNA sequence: TGCGCCAGCAGCTTGGGGACAGGCGGAAATCAGCCCCAGCATTTT. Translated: CASSLGTGGNQPQHF.

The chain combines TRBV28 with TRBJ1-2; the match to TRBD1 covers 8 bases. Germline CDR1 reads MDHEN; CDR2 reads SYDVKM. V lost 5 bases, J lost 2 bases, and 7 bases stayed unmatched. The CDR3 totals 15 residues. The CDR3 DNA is TGTGCCAGCAGTACACGGACAGGGAACAACTATGGCTACACCTTC. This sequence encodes CASSTRTGNNYGYTF.

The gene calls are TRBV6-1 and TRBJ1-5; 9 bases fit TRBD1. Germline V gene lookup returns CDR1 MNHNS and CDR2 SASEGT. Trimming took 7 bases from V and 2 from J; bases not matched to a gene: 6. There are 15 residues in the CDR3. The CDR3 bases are TGTGCCAGCACCTCGACAGGGGGAGGCAATCAGCCCCAGCATTTT. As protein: CASTSTGGGNQPQHF.

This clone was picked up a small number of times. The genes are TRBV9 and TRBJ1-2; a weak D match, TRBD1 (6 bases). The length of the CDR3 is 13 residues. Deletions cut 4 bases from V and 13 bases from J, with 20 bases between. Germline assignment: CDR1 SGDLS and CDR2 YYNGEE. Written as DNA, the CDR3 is TGTGCCAGCAGCCCATCACACAGGGATCCTGCCACCTTC. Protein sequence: CASSPSHRDPATF.

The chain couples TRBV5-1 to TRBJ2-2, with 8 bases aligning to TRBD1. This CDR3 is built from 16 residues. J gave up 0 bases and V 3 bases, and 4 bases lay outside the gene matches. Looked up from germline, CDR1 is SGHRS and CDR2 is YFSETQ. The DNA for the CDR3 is TGCGCCAGCAGCTCGGGACAGGCCTCGAACACCGGGGAGCTGTTTTTT. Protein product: CASSSGQASNTGELFF.

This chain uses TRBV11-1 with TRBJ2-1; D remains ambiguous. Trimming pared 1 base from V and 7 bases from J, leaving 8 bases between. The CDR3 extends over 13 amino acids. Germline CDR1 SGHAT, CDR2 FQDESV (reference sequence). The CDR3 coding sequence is TGTGCCAGCAGCTTAGATCGAGAGAATGAGCAGTTCTTC. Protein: CASSLDRENEQFF.

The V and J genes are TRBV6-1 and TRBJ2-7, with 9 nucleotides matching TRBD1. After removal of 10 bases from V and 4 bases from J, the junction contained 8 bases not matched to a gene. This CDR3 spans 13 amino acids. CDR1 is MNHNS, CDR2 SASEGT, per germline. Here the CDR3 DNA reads TGTGCCACTTCAAAACAGGGGGCATACGAGCAGTACTTC. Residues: CATSKQGAYEQYF.

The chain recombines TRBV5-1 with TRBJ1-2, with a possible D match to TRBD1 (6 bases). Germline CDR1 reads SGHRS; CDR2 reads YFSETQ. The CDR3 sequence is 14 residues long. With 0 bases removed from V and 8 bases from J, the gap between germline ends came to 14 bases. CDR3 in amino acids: CASSLGTSGDGYTF. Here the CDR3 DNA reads TGCGCCAGCAGCTTGGGTACGTCAGGGGACGGCTACACCTTC.

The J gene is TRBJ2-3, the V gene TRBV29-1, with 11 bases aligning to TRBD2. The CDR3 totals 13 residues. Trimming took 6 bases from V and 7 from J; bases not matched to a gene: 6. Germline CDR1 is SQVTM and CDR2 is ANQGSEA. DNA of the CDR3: TGCAGCGTGCTAGCGGGAGGAGGGAATACGCAGTATTTT. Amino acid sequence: CSVLAGGGNTQYF.

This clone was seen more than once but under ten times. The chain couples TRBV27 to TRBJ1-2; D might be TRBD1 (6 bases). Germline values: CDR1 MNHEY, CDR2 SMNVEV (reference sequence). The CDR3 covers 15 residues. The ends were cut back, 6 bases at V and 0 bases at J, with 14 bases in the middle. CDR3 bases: TGTGCCAGCAGGCCACAGGGCCCCGCTAACTATGGCTACACCTTC. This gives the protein CASRPQGPANYGYTF.

This chain's CDR3 is CASSPERNEQFF. CDR3 bases: TGTGCCAGCAGCCCCGAGCGCAATGAGCAGTTCTTC. The chain recombines TRBV9 with TRBJ2-1, with D uncertain. Trimming pared 4 bases from V and 6 bases from J, leaving 8 bases between. This CDR3 contains 12 residues. Per the germline V gene, CDR1 is SGDLS and CDR2 is YYNGEE.

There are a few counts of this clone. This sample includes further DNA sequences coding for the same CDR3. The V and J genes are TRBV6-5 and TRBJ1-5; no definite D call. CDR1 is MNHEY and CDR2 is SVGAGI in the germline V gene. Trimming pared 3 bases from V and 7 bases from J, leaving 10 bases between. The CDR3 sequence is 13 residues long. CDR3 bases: TGTGCCAGCAGTTATACCCCAGGACAGCCCCAGCATTTT. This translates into CASSYTPGQPQHF.